A selection of T cell receptor beta chains follows, all from one sample in a study of cytomegalovirus exposure and HLA in healthy donors. TCRdb's copy holds only in-frame clones and misses some; the assay was immunoSEQ multiplex PCR. The repertoire holds over 150,000 clones, around 88% seen once, with 0.65% to 0.9% in the top ten. Sequencing input: PBMCs. These receptors came from a woman aged 25-40 years in good health and CMV-seronegative. Both conserved end residues are part of each CDR3. A D gene is named only where the DNA matches it firmly. Clone size appears in some rows only: once, few, many, or a class for an expanded clone.

TRBV7-6	15	TRBD2	TRBJ2-1	NA	TGTGCCAGCAGCGGGAAGGGACTAGCGGGGAATGAGCAGTTCTTC	CASSGKGLAGNEQFF
TRBV4-2	15	TRBD1	TRBJ2-7	once	TGTGCCAGCAGCCAAGCCGGGACAGGGTCCTACGAGCAGTACTTC	CASSQAGTGSYEQYF
TRBV5-4	16	NA	TRBJ2-3	NA	TGTGCCAGCAGCTCCGGCCCTACAGGGTATTTGGATACGCAGTATTTT	CASSSGPTGYLDTQYF
TRBV28	14	NA	TRBJ1-1	NA	TGTGCCAGCAGTTTTTACGGGGTCGGCACTGAAGCTTTCTTT	CASSFYGVGTEAFF
TRBV7-2	16	NA	TRBJ1-1	once	TGTGCCAGCAGCCCGGGGAAACAGGGTATCCTCATTGAAGCTTTCTTT	CASSPGKQGILIEAFF
TRBV5-1	17	NA	TRBJ1-2	NA	TGCGCCAGCAGCTTGGGTGCGACAGGTCGGGGACGGGATGGCTACACCTTC	CASSLGATGRGRDGYTF
TRBV28	15	NA	TRBJ2-6	once	TGTGCCAGCAGTTGGACCGGACAGGGGGCCAACGTCCTGACTTTC	CASSWTGQGANVLTF
TRBV10-1	16	TRBD2	TRBJ2-2	few	TGCGCCAGCAGGGACGGGACTAGCGGGATCCTCGGGGAGCTGTTTTTT	CASRDGTSGILGELFF
TRBV10-1	14	TRBD2	TRBJ2-7	few	TGCGCCAGCAGTGCTGGCGGGGGAACCTACGAGCAGTACTTC	CASSAGGGTYEQYF
TRBV29-1	15	TRBD2	TRBJ2-3	NA	TGCAGCGCCCGACCGATAGCGGGAGTAGGGGATACGCAGTATTTT	CSARPIAGVGDTQYF
TRBV30	14	TRBD1	TRBJ1-1	NA	TGTGCCTGGATATGGGGGACAGGGGGCGGTGAAGCTTTCTTT	CAWIWGTGGGEAFF
TRBV15	16	TRBD2	TRBJ2-7	NA	TGTGCCACCAGCAGAGGGGGACTAGCGCGCTCCTACGAGCAGTACTTC	CATSRGGLARSYEQYF
TRBV5-1	14	TRBD2	TRBJ2-1	NA	TGCGCCAGCAGGATAGTAGCGGGAAACAATGAGCAGTTCTTC	CASRIVAGNNEQFF
TRBV7-7	15	TRBD1	TRBJ2-3	NA	TGTGCCAGCAGCTGGGGACAGGGAGACACAGATACGCAGTATTTT	CASSWGQGDTDTQYF
TRBV6-1	15	NA	TRBJ1-5	NA	TGTGCCAGCAGTCCAGGGGCGTATAGCAATCAGCCCCAGCATTTT	CASSPGAYSNQPQHF
TRBV18	16	NA	TRBJ2-7	NA	TGTGCCAGCTCACCATCGTCGGTAGCGGTTACCTACGAGCAGTACTTC	CASSPSSVAVTYEQYF
TRBV15	21	NA	TRBJ2-7	once	TGTGCCACCAGCAGATCACGGGGGGCAATTACCGGGAGCTTGATGCCCTACGAGCAGTACTTC	CATSRSRGAITGSLMPYEQYF
TRBV7-2	14	TRBD1	TRBJ2-7	NA	TGTGCCAGCAGCTTAGCGACAGGGGGGAGCGAGCAGTACTTC	CASSLATGGSEQYF
TRBV5-5	14	TRBD1	TRBJ1-5	NA	TGTGCCAGCAGCGGGACAGCCTTAAATCAGCCCCAGCATTTT	CASSGTALNQPQHF
TRBV29-1	13	TRBD1	TRBJ2-7	NA	TGCAGCGCACGGACAGGGGGCACCTACGAGCAGTACTTC	CSARTGGTYEQYF
TRBV12-5	14	TRBD1	TRBJ2-5	NA	TGTGCTAGTGGTAACTCAGGACAGGGGGAGACCCAGTACTTC	CASGNSGQGETQYF
TRBV6-5	15	NA	TRBJ1-5	NA	TGTGCCAGCAGTTACGATACCGCAGGCAATCAGCCCCAGCATTTT	CASSYDTAGNQPQHF
TRBV19	15	NA	TRBJ1-1	NA	TGTGCCAGTAGTACCTTTCCCGGGGGTCGCACTGAAGCTTTCTTT	CASSTFPGGRTEAFF
TRBV28	14	NA	TRBJ2-7	NA	TGTGCCAGCACCTTCCCGGACTCCCCCTACGAGCAGTACTTC	CASTFPDSPYEQYF
TRBV29-1	15	NA	TRBJ2-2	once	TGCAGCGTTGTTTCGGAGCGTTTGAACACCGGGGAGCTGTTTTTT	CSVVSERLNTGELFF
TRBV29-1	12	NA	TRBJ1-2	NA	TGCAGCGTTCGTGGAGGTGACTATGGCTACACCTTC	CSVRGGDYGYTF
TRBV29-1	14	TRBD1	TRBJ2-1	NA	TGCAGCGTTGACCTGACAGGGGTTTACAATGAGCAGTTCTTC	CSVDLTGVYNEQFF
TRBV7-9	11	NA	TRBJ1-5	NA	TGTGCCAGCAGCTCAGGGATAGCCCAGCATTTT	CASSSGIAQHF
TRBV15	13	NA	TRBJ1-1	NA	TGTGCCACCAGCAGAGTCGGGAACACTGAAGCTTTCTTT	CATSRVGNTEAFF
TRBV5-1	13	TRBD1	TRBJ1-1	few	TGCGCCAGCAGCCTGGGGACAGGGTCTGAAGCTTTCTTT	CASSLGTGSEAFF
TRBV4-1	17	NA	TRBJ2-7	NA	TGCGCCAGCAGCCAAGGGTTGCCTGCCAGGGTTGGGTACGAGCAGTACTTC	CASSQGLPARVGYEQYF
TRBV19	14	NA	TRBJ1-1	NA	TGTGCCAGTAGCTTCGAAAGGGGCAGGACTGAAGCTTTCTTT	CASSFERGRTEAFF
TRBV7-9	15	TRBD1	TRBJ1-1	NA	TGTGCCAGCCGCTCAACCCAGGGGGCGCGTACTGAAGCTTTCTTT	CASRSTQGARTEAFF
TRBV11-2	12	NA	TRBJ1-3	NA	TGTGCCAGCAGCATCAGGGGAAACACCATATATTTT	CASSIRGNTIYF
TRBV9	15	TRBD2	TRBJ2-7	NA	TGTGCCAGCAGCGTAGCAGCTAGCGGGGGATACGAGCAGTACTTC	CASSVAASGGYEQYF
TRBV5-4	16	TRBD2	TRBJ2-1	NA	TGTGCCAGCAGCTCCGGGACTAGCGGGACCTACAATGAGCAGTTCTTC	CASSSGTSGTYNEQFF
TRBV19	12	NA	TRBJ2-7	NA	TGTGCCAGTATAGGAGAAACCTACGAGCAGTACTTC	CASIGETYEQYF
TRBV7-6	14	NA	TRBJ2-7	NA	TGTGCCAGCAGCTTAGAGGCGGGCTTTTACGAGCAGTACTTC	CASSLEAGFYEQYF
TRBV4-3	15	NA	TRBJ1-6	once	TGCGCCAGCAGCCAAGATCAGGCAGGGGAATCACCCCTCCACTTT	CASSQDQAGESPLHF
TRBV6-5	13	NA	TRBJ2-3	once	TGTGCCAGCAGGTATCAGGGGACAGATACGCAGTATTTT	CASRYQGTDTQYF
TRBV7-6	18	NA	TRBJ2-3	NA	TGTGCCAGCAGCCAGCTCGCGGGTGTACCAAGACGCACAGATACGCAGTATTTT	CASSQLAGVPRRTDTQYF
TRBV7-9	14	NA	TRBJ2-7	NA	TGTGCCAGCAGTCAGGGTGGTGTAGATTTAAAGCAGTACTTC	CASSQGGVDLKQYF
TRBV19	15	NA	TRBJ2-6	NA	TGTGCCAGTAAGGTGCGGGGATCCGGGGCCAACGTCCTGACTTTC	CASKVRGSGANVLTF
TRBV6-5	15	TRBD1	TRBJ1-1	NA	TGTGCCAGCAGTTACAGGGGGCGTGGGAACACTGAAGCTTTCTTT	CASSYRGRGNTEAFF
TRBV19	14	NA	TRBJ2-2	NA	TGTGCCAGTAGTATTTCTTTGAGGACCGGGGAGCTGTTTTTT	CASSISLRTGELFF